These 22 T cell receptor beta chains were sequenced from one sample in a study of lymphopenia after photon versus proton radiotherapy. Clones were sequenced by immunoSEQ multiplex PCR, and TCRdb holds only the in-frame ones, with some missing. The table lists approximately 22,000 clones, 85% of them singletons. The sequencing here drew on peripheral blood, taken from a patient treated with photon-based radiotherapy. These receptors originate from a man between 60 and 75 years old with pancreatic cancer.

This rearrangement joins TRBV30 to TRBJ2-1; D unclear. Germline V gene sequence: CDR1 GTSNPN, CDR2 SVGIG (reference sequence). The CDR3 contains 13 residues. V lost 2 bases and J 6 bases, leaving 11 bases between the germline ends. CDR3 coding DNA: TGTGCCTGGAGTTTGGTCCTCGGCAATGAGCAGTTCTTC. It encodes CAWSLVLGNEQFF.

The chain uses TRBV7-9 and TRBJ2-3; 10 bases agree with TRBD1. CDR1 and CDR2 from the germline V gene are SEHNR and FQNEAQ (reference sequence). This CDR3 contains 18 residues. Trimming at V came to 5 bases and at J to 4 bases, leaving 15 bases not matched to a gene. CDR3 protein: CASSARQGARARADTQYF. The CDR3 DNA reads TGTGCCAGCAGCGCTAGACAGGGGGCGAGGGCACGGGCAGATACGCAGTATTTT.

The chain employs TRBV20-1 and TRBJ2-7; D might be TRBD2 (5 bases). Trimming took 3 bases from V and 2 from J, leaving 5 bases between them. CDR3 length: 11 amino acids. Germline lookup yields CDR1 DFQATT and CDR2 SNEGSKA (reference sequence). Here the CDR3 reads CSASGAYEQYF. DNA of the CDR3: TGCAGTGCTAGCGGGGCCTACGAGCAGTACTTC.

The genes are TRBV7-2 and TRBJ1-3, with D possibly being TRBD1 (6 bases). V lost 5 bases and J 4 bases, leaving 18 bases between the germline ends. The V gene's germline CDR1 is SGHTA and CDR2 FQGNSA. The CDR3 is 16 amino acids. DNA for the CDR3: TGTGCCAGCAGCACAGGGTTTGGAGTAGGAGGAAACACCATATATTTT. Amino acids: CASSTGFGVGGNTIYF.

The chain has TRBV10-3 and TRBJ2-7; D not certain. This CDR3 is built from 11 residues. Deletions cut 3 bases from V and 4 bases from J, with 4 bases between. Germline V gives CDR1 ENHRY, CDR2 SYGVKD. The CDR3 region has the DNA TGTGCCATCAGTGATTGGTACGAGCAGTACTTC. Its translation is CAISDWYEQYF.

The CDR3 loop is CASKWEESEAFF. CDR3 in DNA: TGTGCCAGTAAATGGGAAGAGTCTGAAGCTTTCTTT. The chain has TRBV19 and TRBJ1-1; D remains unclear. The CDR3 runs to 12 residues. The germline V gene encodes CDR1 LNHDA and CDR2 SQIVND (reference sequence). Trimming removed 7 bases from V and 6 bases from J, with 12 bases in between.

Note on this clone: This specimen includes other DNA sequences encoding the same CDR3. V and J are TRBV6-1 and TRBJ2-5; a possible D gene is TRBD1 (5 bases). Germline loops: CDR1 MNHNS, CDR2 SASEGT. CDR3 length equals 13 residues. V was cut by 5 bases and J by 5 bases, with 12 bases left in between. CDR3 DNA: TGTGCCAGCAGTAGAGGACAACAGGAGACCCAGTACTTC. Residues: CASSRGQQETQYF.

The chain combines TRBV18 with TRBJ1-2, with D possibly being TRBD1 (6 bases). The CDR3 totals 16 residues. The germline V gene encodes CDR1 KGHSH and CDR2 LQKENI. Between the trimmed V and J ends, which lost 0 bases and 6 bases, there was a span of 17 bases. For the CDR3, the DNA is TGTGCCAGCTCACCACCCCACAGGGTTGAGAGTGATGGCTACACCTTC. It codes for CASSPPHRVESDGYTF.

This chain links TRBV5-4 with TRBJ2-5, with D perhaps matching TRBD1 (6 bases). The J call may be mistaken, given a closer DNA end match to TRBJ2-7. This CDR3 is 12 amino acids long. The germline CDR1 and CDR2 sequences are SGHNT and YYREEE (reference sequence). CDR3 nucleotide sequence: TGTGCCAGCAGCCCACAGGGTGTCGAGCAGTACTTC. This encodes CASSPQGVEQYF.

V gene TRBV14 combines with J gene TRBJ2-1, with TRBD2 matching 8 bases. The length of the CDR3 is 17 residues. Germline lookup yields CDR1 SGHDN and CDR2 FVKESK. Trimming removed 5 bases from V and 2 bases from J; junction bases left unmatched: 11. The CDR3 DNA sequence: TGTGCCAGCAGCTCCCAGAAAGCGGGGGAACCCTACAATGAGCAGTTCTTC. Residues: CASSSQKAGEPYNEQFF.

The V and J genes are TRBV11-2 and TRBJ2-7; a weak D match, TRBD2 (7 bases). The germline CDR1 and CDR2 sequences are SGHAT and FQNNGV. The V and J ends lost 5 bases and 2 bases respectively, with 16 bases between them. CDR3 length equals 15 residues. The CDR3 DNA reads TGTGCCAGCAGCCCCCGGGGGGAGGGGGCCTACGAGCAGTACTTC. Amino acid sequence: CASSPRGEGAYEQYF.

The chain is built from TRBV7-9 and TRBJ2-2; 7 positions match TRBD1. The germline gives CDR1 SEHNR, CDR2 FQNEAQ (reference sequence). The CDR3 length is 15 residues. Trimming removed 3 bases from V and 2 bases from J; junction bases left unmatched: 3. The CDR3 reads CASSFTGVNTGELFF. The CDR3 DNA is TGTGCCAGCAGCTTCACAGGGGTCAACACCGGGGAGCTGTTTTTT.

This clone has more than one count but fewer than ten. This chain joins TRBV5-6 and TRBJ1-6; TRBD1 matches at 7 bases. The CDR3 extends over 14 amino acids. The J segment lost 8 bases and the V segment lost 4 bases, leaving 6 bases of the junction unmatched. The germline CDR1 and CDR2 sequences are SGHDT and YYEEEE. The chain's CDR3 is CASSPGQVDSPLHF. The CDR3 nucleotides are TGTGCCAGCAGCCCCGGACAGGTTGATTCACCCCTCCACTTT.

This sequence joins TRBV11-2 and TRBJ2-5; D ambiguous. The better agreement between TRBJ2-7 and the DNA end casts doubt on the J call. Germline V gives CDR1 SGHAT, CDR2 FQNNGV. The CDR3 totals 13 residues. The CDR3 protein is CASSFIDSYEQYF. CDR3 nucleotides: TGTGCCAGCAGCTTTATCGATTCCTACGAGCAGTACTTC.

The rearrangement uses TRBV6-1 and TRBJ1-2; D may be TRBD1 (6 bases). Per the germline V gene, CDR1 is MNHNS and CDR2 is SASEGT. The CDR3 contains 18 residues. V was pared by 0 bases and J by 5 bases, with 22 bases between. This CDR3 reads CASSEATGGWRGFYGYTF. In DNA form, the CDR3 reads TGTGCCAGCAGTGAAGCGACAGGAGGCTGGAGGGGCTTTTATGGCTACACCTTC.

The rearrangement joins TRBV5-1 to TRBJ1-4, with no clear D. Germline values: CDR1 SGHRS, CDR2 YFSETQ. This CDR3 has 15 amino acids. V was shortened by 3 bases and J by 4 bases, with 13 bases between the two germline ends. The CDR3 is CASSSTSANNEKLFF. DNA for the CDR3: TGCGCCAGCAGCTCGACCAGCGCCAATAATGAAAAACTGTTTTTT.

The V call is TRBV19, the J call TRBJ2-3; 11 bases align to TRBD2. The CDR3 length is 15 residues. CDR1 and CDR2 (germline): LNHDA, SQIVND (reference sequence). The junction had 2 bases not matched to a gene; V was cut back by 5 bases and J by 1 base. The CDR3 is CASSVLAGGTDTQYF. As DNA, the CDR3 is TGTGCCAGTAGTGTACTAGCGGGGGGCACAGATACGCAGTATTTT.

The chain is built from TRBV5-8 and TRBJ1-2, with D unresolved. Between the trimmed V and J ends, which lost 7 bases and 3 bases, there was a span of 10 bases. This CDR3 comprises 12 residues. The V gene's germline CDR1 is SGHTS and CDR2 YDEGEE. DNA of the CDR3: TGTGCCAGCCAAGGCGGGGACTATGGCTACACCTTC. It encodes CASQGGDYGYTF.

Points on this clone: This specimen includes other DNA sequences encoding the same CDR3. This chain connects TRBV5-6 to TRBJ2-2, with a possible D match to TRBD2 (7 bases). Germline values: CDR1 SGHDT, CDR2 YYEEEE. V lost 2 bases and J 6 bases, leaving 8 bases between the germline ends. CDR3 length: 13 residues. The chain's CDR3 is CASSLGGAGELFF. The CDR3 DNA sequence: TGTGCCAGCAGCTTAGGGGGGGCCGGGGAGCTGTTTTTT.

The V and J genes are TRBV14 and TRBJ2-2; the match to TRBD1 covers 8 bases. V shed 2 bases and J 7 bases; nucleotides not matched to a gene: 6. Germline CDR1 reads SGHDN; CDR2 reads FVKESK. This CDR3 region has 15 residues. As DNA, the CDR3 is TGTGCCAGCAGCCAACGGCAGGGGGCCGGCGGGGAGCTGTTTTTT. Its protein product is CASSQRQGAGGELFF.

The rearrangement joins TRBV5-1 to TRBJ2-5; the D gene is possibly TRBD1 (6 bases). Trimming pared 5 bases from V and 1 base from J, leaving 12 bases between. The CDR3 consists of 14 residues. Germline-derived CDR1 and CDR2 are SGHRS and YFSETQ. CDR3 sequence reads: CASRVDSTQETQYF. The CDR3 bases are TGCGCCAGCAGAGTGGACAGCACCCAAGAGACCCAGTACTTC.

V usage is TRBV13 and J usage is TRBJ2-3; D is perhaps TRBD2 (6 bases). V dropped 2 bases and J dropped 4 bases, with 7 bases sitting between them. The CDR3 has 13 amino acids. Looked up from germline, CDR1 is PRHDT and CDR2 is FYEKMQ (reference sequence). Written as DNA, the CDR3 is TGTGCCAGCAGCTTACCGGGAGCAGATACGCAGTATTTT. It translates to CASSLPGADTQYF.